The text below deals with one T cell receptor (beta chain). Original processing methods: The authors estimated nucleated cell counts from reference gene primer amplification. Using immunoSEQ multiplex PCR, the repertoire was profiled, and TCRdb retains in-frame clones only, with some absent. V and J calls and clone size come straight from that table; D and trimming were deduced from the DNA. The sample holds 100,000 to 150,000 clones, around three quarters seen once. The data are from a study of blood T cell repertoires in COVID-19. Study summary: The samples span acute and convalescent COVID-19 from the United States, Italy and Spain. Sources were T cells, B-cell-depleted T cells, or PBMCs; the material itself was cDNA or gDNA.

CDR3 length equals 13 residues. Between the trimmed V and J ends, which lost 5 bases and 3 bases, there was a span of 13 bases. Germline V gene lookup returns CDR1 GTSNPN and CDR2 SVGIG (reference sequence). Sequencing was carried out using peripheral blood. The sequence was obtained from an older man with acute or convalescent COVID-19. The chain has TRBV30 and TRBJ1-1; maybe TRBD1 (6 bases). DNA for the CDR3: TGTGCCTGGGAGAACTACAGGGACACTGAAGCTTTCTTT. Translation: CAWENYRDTEAFF.